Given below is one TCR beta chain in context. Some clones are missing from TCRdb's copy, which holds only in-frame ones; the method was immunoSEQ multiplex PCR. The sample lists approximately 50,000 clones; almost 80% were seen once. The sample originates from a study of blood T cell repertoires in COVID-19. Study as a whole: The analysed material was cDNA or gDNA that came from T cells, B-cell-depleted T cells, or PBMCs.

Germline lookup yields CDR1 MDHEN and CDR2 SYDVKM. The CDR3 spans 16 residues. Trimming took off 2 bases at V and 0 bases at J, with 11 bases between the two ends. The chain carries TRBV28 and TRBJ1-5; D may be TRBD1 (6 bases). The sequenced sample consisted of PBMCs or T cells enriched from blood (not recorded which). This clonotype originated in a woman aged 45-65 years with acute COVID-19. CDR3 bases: TGTGCCAGCAGTTTAATGGGGGGGCCTAGCAATCAGCCCCAGCATTTT. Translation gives CASSLMGGPSNQPQHF.